Following are 9 T cell receptor beta chains from one sample sequenced in a study of blood T cell repertoires in COVID-19. This table comes from immunoSEQ multiplex PCR, and its TCRdb copy is limited to in-frame clones, with some not included. In the table there are 250,000 or so clones, 80% to 90% of which are singletons. Specimen: PBMCs or T cells enriched from blood (not recorded which). The receptors come from a woman aged 25 to 39 who had been exposed to COVID-19.

The chain joins TRBV5-1 to TRBJ1-2; weak D call: TRBD1 (6 bases). Germline V gene sequence: CDR1 SGHRS, CDR2 YFSETQ. V lost 2 bases and J lost 4, with 18 bases in between. This CDR3 has 16 residues. This CDR3 reads CASSLDQDSTFYGYTF. CDR3 sequence (DNA): TGCGCCAGCAGCTTAGACCAGGACAGCACCTTCTATGGCTACACCTTC. Filled out from reference TRBV5-1 and TRBJ1-2, the complete variable domain reads KAGVTQTPRYLIKTRGQQVTLSCSPISGHRSVSWYQQTPGQGLQFLFEYFSETQRNKGNFPGRFSGRQFSNSRSEMNVSTLELGDSALYLCASSLDQDSTFYGYTFGSGTRLTVV.

The chain uses TRBV12-3 or TRBV12-4 and TRBJ1-6; no clear D. Trimming removed 3 bases at V and 6 bases at J, with 6 bases between. This CDR3 region has 13 residues. CDR3 in amino acids: CASSFNSNSPLHF. CDR3 DNA: TGTGCCAGCAGTTTTAACAGTAATTCACCCCTCCACTTT.

This clone is a singleton in its sample. V and J are TRBV19 and TRBJ1-3; D gene ambiguous. Per germline, CDR1 LNHDA and CDR2 SQIVND (reference sequence). This CDR3 region has 12 residues. V was shortened by 5 bases and J by 0 bases, with 2 bases between the two germline ends. The chain's CDR3 is CASSLSGNTIYF. In DNA form, the CDR3 reads TGTGCCAGTAGTCTCTCTGGAAACACCATATATTTT.

The V call is TRBV28, the J call TRBJ1-5; D is undetermined. The germline CDR1 and CDR2 sequences are MDHEN and SYDVKM. V was clipped by 2 bases and J by 3 bases, with 11 bases between them. The CDR3 loop spans 15 amino acids. This CDR3 reads CASSLNEGVNQPQHF. The CDR3 DNA sequence: TGTGCCAGCAGTTTAAATGAGGGCGTCAATCAGCCCCAGCATTTT. The full variable domain, with the rest looked up from reference TRBV28 and TRBJ1-5, is DVKVTQSSRYLVKRTGEKVFLECVQDMDHENMFWYRQDPGLGLRLIYFSYDVKMKEKGDIPEGYSVSREKKERFSLILESASTNQTSMYLCASSLNEGVNQPQHFGDGTRLSIL.

The V call is TRBV7-9, the J call TRBJ1-2; D call uncertain. The CDR3 extends over 12 amino acids. Germline V gene lookup returns CDR1 SEHNR and CDR2 FQNEAQ (reference sequence). The ends were cut back, 6 bases at V and 2 bases at J, with 7 bases in the middle. The CDR3 is CASRAGNYGYTF. CDR3 sequence (DNA): TGTGCCAGCAGAGCGGGGAACTATGGCTACACCTTC.

V gene TRBV9 combines with J gene TRBJ2-1, with 11 bases fitting TRBD2. Germline CDR1 is SGDLS and CDR2 is YYNGEE. The CDR3 totals 14 residues. After removal of 6 bases from V and 7 bases from J, the junction contained 6 bases not matched to a gene. CDR3 loop: CASTRSGRGNEQFF. CDR3 coding DNA: TGTGCCAGCACCCGTAGCGGGAGGGGTAATGAGCAGTTCTTC.

This chain uses TRBV12-5 with TRBJ2-7; 9 positions match TRBD2. In germline, CDR1 is LGHNT, CDR2 FRNRAP. With 0 bases clipped from V and 3 bases from J, the junction kept 6 bases outside the gene matches. This CDR3 is 16 amino acids long. CDR3 residues: CASGLVLGSGSYEQYF. The CDR3 DNA is TGTGCTAGTGGTTTGGTACTGGGTAGCGGGAGCTACGAGCAGTACTTC.

This chain uses TRBV4-1 with TRBJ2-7; the D gene is possibly TRBD2 (6 bases). CDR3 length: 13 residues. CDR1 MGHRA and CDR2 YSYEKL come from the germline V gene. With 3 bases removed from V and 2 bases from J, the gap between germline ends came to 8 bases. The CDR3 nucleotides are TGCGCCAGCAGCCAGGAGGGAACCTACGAGCAGTACTTC. Amino acid sequence: CASSQEGTYEQYF.

The chain couples TRBV6-4 to TRBJ1-2; D unresolved. CDR3 length: 15 amino acids. The V end lost 6 bases, the J end lost 1 base, and 15 bases lay between the germline ends. Germline V gives CDR1 MRHNA, CDR2 SNTAGT. CDR3 residues: CASRPEHRSNYGYTF. CDR3 bases: TGTGCCAGCAGACCTGAACACAGAAGTAACTATGGCTACACCTTC.